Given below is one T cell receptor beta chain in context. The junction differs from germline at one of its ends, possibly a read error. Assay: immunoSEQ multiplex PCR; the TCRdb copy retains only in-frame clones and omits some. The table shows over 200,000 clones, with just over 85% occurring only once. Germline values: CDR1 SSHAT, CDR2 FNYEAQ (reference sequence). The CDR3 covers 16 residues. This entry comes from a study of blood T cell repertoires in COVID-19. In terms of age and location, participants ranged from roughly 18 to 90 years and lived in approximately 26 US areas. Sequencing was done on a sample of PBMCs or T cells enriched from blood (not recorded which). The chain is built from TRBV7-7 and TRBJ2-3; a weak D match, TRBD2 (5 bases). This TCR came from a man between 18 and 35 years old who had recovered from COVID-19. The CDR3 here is CASSSPAESSTDTQYF. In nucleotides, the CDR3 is TGTGCTAGCAGCTCCCCAGCGGAGTCTAGCACAGATACGCAGTATTTT.